The T cell receptor beta chain under discussion was sequenced for a study of blood T cell repertoires in COVID-19. On the study more broadly: Acute and convalescent COVID-19 samples came from the United States, Italy and Spain. Sample material is recorded as cDNA or gDNA derived from T cells, B-cell-depleted T cells, or PBMCs.

Trimming cost V 6 bases and J 2 bases; bases outside gene matches: 8. The CDR3 is 15 residues long. Per the germline V gene, CDR1 is MNHEY and CDR2 is SVGEGT. Per the study methods: Using reference gene primer amplification, nucleated cell counts were estimated. Method: immunoSEQ multiplex PCR; TCRdb's copy keeps in-frame clones and lacks some. The V and J calls and the clone size are those of that table, but D and trimming were determined from the DNA. The sample lists approximately 160,000 clones, roughly 83% seen once, with roughly 9% in the top ten. Sequences were obtained from peripheral blood. The receptor was isolated from an elderly woman with active or convalescent COVID-19. The chain couples TRBV6-2 or TRBV6-3 to TRBJ2-7, with 9 bases fitting TRBD1. This CDR3 is CASSPWTGVTYEQYF. The CDR3, as DNA: TGTGCCAGCAGCCCTTGGACAGGGGTCACCTACGAGCAGTACTTC.